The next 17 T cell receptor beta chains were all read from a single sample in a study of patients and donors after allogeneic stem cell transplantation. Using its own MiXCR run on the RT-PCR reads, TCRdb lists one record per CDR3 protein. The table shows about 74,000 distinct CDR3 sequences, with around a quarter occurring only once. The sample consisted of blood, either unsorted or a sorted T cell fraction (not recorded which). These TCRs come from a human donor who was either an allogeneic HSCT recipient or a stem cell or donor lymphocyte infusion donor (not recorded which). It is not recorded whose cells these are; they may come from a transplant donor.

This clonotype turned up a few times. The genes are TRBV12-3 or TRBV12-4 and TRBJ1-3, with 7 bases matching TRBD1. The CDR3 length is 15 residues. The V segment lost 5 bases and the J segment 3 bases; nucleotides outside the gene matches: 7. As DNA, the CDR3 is TGTGCCAGCAGTCGTACGACAGGGTTTGGAAACACCATATATTTT. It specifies CASSRTTGFGNTIYF.

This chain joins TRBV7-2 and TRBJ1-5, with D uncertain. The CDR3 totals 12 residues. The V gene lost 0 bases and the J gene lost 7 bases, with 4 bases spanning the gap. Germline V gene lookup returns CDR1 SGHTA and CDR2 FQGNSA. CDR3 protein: CASSLAGQPQHF. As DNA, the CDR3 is TGTGCCAGCAGCTTAGCCGGACAGCCCCAGCATTTT.

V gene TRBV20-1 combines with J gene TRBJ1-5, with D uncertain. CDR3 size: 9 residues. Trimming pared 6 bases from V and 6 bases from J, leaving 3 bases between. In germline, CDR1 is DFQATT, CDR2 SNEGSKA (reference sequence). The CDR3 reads CSAGQPQHF. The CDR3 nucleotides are TGCAGTGCAGGTCAGCCCCAGCATTTT.

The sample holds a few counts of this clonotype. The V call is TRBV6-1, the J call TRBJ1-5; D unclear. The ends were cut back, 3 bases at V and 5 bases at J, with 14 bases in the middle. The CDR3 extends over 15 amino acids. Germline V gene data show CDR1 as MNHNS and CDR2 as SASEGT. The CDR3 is CASSDLQGRYQPQHF. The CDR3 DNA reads TGTGCCAGCAGTGACCTTCAAGGGAGGTATCAGCCCCAGCATTTT.

Here the CDR3 DNA reads TGTGCCAGCAGCCCTCCCCCCTGGGACTACGACGAGCAGTACTTC. Protein sequence: CASSPPPWDYDEQYF. The chain combines TRBV6-6 with TRBJ2-7; TRBD2 matches at 7 bases. V was clipped by 6 bases and J by 5 bases; unmatched bases: 13. Per germline, CDR1 MNHNY and CDR2 SVGAGI (reference sequence). This CDR3 region has 15 residues.

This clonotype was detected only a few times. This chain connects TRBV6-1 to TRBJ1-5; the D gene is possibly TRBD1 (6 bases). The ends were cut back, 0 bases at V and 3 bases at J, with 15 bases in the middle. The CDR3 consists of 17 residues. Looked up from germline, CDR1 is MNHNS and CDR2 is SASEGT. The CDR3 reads CASSEALRGEDNQPQHF. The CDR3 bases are TGTGCCAGCAGTGAAGCCCTAAGGGGGGAAGACAATCAGCCCCAGCATTTT.

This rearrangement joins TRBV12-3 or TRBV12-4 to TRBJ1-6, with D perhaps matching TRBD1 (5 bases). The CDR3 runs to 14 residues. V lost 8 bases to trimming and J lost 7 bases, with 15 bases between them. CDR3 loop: CASGYDSPNSPLHF. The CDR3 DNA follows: TGTGCCAGCGGATATGACAGCCCCAATTCACCCCTCCACTTT.

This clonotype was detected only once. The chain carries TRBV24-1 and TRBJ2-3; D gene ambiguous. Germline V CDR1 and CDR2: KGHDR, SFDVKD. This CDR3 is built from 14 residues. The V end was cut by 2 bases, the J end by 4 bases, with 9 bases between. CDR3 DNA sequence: TGTGCCACCAGTGATTCGGGCAGTCCAGATACGCAGTATTTT. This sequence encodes CATSDSGSPDTQYF.

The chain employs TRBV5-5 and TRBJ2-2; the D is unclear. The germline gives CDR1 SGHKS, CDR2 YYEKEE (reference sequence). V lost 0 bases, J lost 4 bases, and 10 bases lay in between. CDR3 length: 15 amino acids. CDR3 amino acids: CASSLVGWGTGELFF. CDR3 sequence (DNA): TGTGCCAGCAGCTTGGTGGGGTGGGGCACCGGGGAGCTGTTTTTT. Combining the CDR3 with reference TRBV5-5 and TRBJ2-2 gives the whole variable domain DAGVTQSPTHLIKTRGQQVTLRCSPISGHKSVSWYQQVLGQGPQFIFQYYEKEERGRGNFPDRFSARQFPNYSSELNVNALLLGDSALYLCASSLVGWGTGELFFGEGSRLTVL.

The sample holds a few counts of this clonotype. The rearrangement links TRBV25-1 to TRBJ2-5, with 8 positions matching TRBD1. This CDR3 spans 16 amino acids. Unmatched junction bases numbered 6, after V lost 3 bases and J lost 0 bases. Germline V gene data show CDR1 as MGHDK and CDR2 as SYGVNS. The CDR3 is CASSEPRGLDQETQYF. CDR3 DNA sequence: TGTGCCAGCAGTGAGCCCAGGGGGCTGGACCAAGAGACCCAGTACTTC.

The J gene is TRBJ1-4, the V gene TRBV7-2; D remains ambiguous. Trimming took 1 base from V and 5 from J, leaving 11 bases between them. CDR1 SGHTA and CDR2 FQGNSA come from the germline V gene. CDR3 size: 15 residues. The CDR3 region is CASSLGNWRNEKLFF. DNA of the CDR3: TGTGCCAGCAGCTTAGGGAACTGGAGGAATGAAAAACTGTTTTTT. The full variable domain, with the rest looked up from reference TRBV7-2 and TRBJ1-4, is GAGVSQSPSNKVTEKGKDVELRCDPISGHTALYWYRQSLGQGLEFLIYFQGNSAPDKSGLPSDRFSAERTGGSVSTLTIQRTQQEDSAVYLCASSLGNWRNEKLFFGSGTQLSVL.

The CDR3 region is CSASQAGATDTQYF. The DNA of the CDR3 is TGCAGTGCTAGTCAAGCGGGAGCAACAGATACGCAGTATTTT. The rearrangement links TRBV20-1 to TRBJ2-3, with 8 bases lining up with TRBD2. The ends lost 3 bases at V and 3 bases at J; junction bases unmatched: 5. CDR1 and CDR2 from the germline V gene are DFQATT and SNEGSKA (reference sequence). This CDR3 region has 14 residues.

This chain's CDR3 is CASSYSWTSGRGQETQYF. Here the CDR3 DNA reads TGTGCCAGCAGTTACTCTTGGACTAGCGGGAGAGGACAAGAGACCCAGTACTTC. This chain connects TRBV6-5 to TRBJ2-5; 13 bases agree with TRBD2. V lost 0 bases and J lost 2; bases outside the gene matches: 6. Per the germline V gene, CDR1 is MNHEY and CDR2 is SVGAGI. This CDR3 is built from 18 residues.

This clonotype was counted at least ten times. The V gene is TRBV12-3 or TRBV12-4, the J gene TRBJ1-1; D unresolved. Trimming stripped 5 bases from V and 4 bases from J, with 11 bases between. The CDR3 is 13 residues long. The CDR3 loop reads CASSAGLVTEAFF. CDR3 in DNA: TGTGCCAGCAGTGCGGGCCTGGTCACTGAAGCTTTCTTT.

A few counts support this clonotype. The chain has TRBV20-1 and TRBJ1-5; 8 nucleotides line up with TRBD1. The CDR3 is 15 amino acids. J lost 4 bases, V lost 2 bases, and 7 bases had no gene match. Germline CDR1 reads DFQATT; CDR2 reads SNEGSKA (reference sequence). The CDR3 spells CSARQGQAFNQPQHF. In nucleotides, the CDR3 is TGCAGTGCTAGACAGGGACAGGCCTTTAATCAGCCCCAGCATTTT.

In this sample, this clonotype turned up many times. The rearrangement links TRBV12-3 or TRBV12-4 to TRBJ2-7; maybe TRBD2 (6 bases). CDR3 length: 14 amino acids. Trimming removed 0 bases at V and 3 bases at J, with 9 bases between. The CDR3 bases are TGTGCCAGCAGTTTAGCGGGGGGTGTCTACGAGCAGTACTTC. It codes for CASSLAGGVYEQYF.

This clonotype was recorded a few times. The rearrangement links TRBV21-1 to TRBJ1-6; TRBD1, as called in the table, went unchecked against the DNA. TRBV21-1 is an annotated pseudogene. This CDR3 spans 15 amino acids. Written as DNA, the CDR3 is TGTGCCAGCTCTTCCGGGACGACTTATAATTCACCCCTCCACTTT. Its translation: CASSSGTTYNSPLHF.